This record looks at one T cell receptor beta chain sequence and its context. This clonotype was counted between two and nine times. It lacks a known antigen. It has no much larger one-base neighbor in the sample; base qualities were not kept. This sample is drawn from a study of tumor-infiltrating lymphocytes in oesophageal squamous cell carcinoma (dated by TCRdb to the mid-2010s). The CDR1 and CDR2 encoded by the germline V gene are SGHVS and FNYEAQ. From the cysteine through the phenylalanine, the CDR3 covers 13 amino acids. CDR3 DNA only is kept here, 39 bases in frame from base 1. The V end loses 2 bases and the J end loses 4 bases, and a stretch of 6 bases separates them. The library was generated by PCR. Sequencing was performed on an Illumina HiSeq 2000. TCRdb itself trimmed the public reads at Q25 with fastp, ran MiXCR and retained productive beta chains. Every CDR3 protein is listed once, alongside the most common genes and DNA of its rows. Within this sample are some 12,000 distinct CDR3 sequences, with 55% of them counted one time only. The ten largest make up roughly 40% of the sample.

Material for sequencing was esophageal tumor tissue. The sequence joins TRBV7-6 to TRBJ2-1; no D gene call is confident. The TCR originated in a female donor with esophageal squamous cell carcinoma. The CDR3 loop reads CASSLTRYNEQFF. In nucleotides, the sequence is TGTGCCAGCAGCTTAACCAGATACAATGAGCAGTTCTTC.